The entry that follows covers one TCR beta chain sequence. In TCRdb, the RT-PCR reads were re-called with MiXCR into one record per CDR3 protein. The data show about 90,000 distinct CDR3 sequences, roughly 52% seen once. This specimen comes from a study of patients and donors after allogeneic stem cell transplantation. Trimming stripped 0 bases from V and 3 bases from J, with 12 bases between. CDR3 size: 15 residues. Looked up from germline, CDR1 is MNHEY and CDR2 is SVGAGI. Material: blood, either unsorted or a sorted T cell fraction (not recorded which). This rearrangement joins TRBV6-5 to TRBJ2-7; maybe TRBD2 (7 bases). The clonotype comes from a human donor who was either an allogeneic HSCT recipient or a stem cell or donor lymphocyte infusion donor (not recorded which). It is not recorded whose cells these are; they may come from a transplant donor. CDR3 nucleotides: TGTGCCAGCAGTTACTCGGAGGGGGGGAGCTACGAGCAGTACTTC. It yields the protein CASSYSEGGSYEQYF.